This TCR beta chain is drawn from a study of breast tumors, draining lymph nodes, adjacent tissues. Study-wide results and caveats: Data fit most tumor T cells coming from lymph node, expanding in tumor. Tumors had less TCR diversity than lymph nodes, more than nontumor tissue. Compared with basal-like, luminal-like tumors shared significantly more repertoire with nontumor tissue. Tumor T cell lymph node origin was a supported hypothesis, not proven.

TCRdb re-called the multiplex PCR reads through MiXCR, storing one row per CDR3 protein. The table has 150,000 to 200,000 distinct CDR3 sequences, roughly 35% seen once. This clonotype was counted many times. Antigen specificity is unknown. Breast cancer patients provided tissue from their axillary draining lymph nodes. The receptor comes from a female donor with breast cancer. Some clones in this sample may be carry-over from other donors' samples. Sequencing input: axillary lymph node tissue.

CDR3 nucleotides: TGTGCCAGCAGTAAGGACAGCTCGACCACCGGGGAGCTGTTTTTT. This gives the protein CASSKDSSTTGELFF. The V gene is TRBV2, the J gene TRBJ2-2; D may be TRBD1 (6 bases). The germline CDR1 and CDR2 sequences are SNHLY and FYNNEI. Deletions cut 5 bases from V and 4 bases from J, with 14 bases between. This CDR3 contains 15 residues.